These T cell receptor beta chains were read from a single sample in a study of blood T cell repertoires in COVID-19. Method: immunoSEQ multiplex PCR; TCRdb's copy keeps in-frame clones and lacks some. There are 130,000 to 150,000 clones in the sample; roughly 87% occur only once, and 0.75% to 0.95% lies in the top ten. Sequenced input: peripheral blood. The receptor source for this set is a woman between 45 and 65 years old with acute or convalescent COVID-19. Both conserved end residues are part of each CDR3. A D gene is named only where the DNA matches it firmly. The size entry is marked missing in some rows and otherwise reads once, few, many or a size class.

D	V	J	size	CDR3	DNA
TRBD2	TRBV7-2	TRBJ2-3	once	CASSSAGLAGVDTQYF	TGTGCCAGCAGCTCTGCGGGACTAGCGGGAGTGGATACGCAGTATTTT
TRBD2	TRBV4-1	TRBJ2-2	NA	CARSRGGLAGGGGELFF	TGCGCCCGCAGCCGAGGGGGACTCGCGGGGGGCGGCGGGGAGCTGTTTTTT
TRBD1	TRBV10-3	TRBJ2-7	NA	CAISGGTGASYEQYF	TGTGCCATCAGTGGGGGGACAGGGGCCTCCTACGAGCAGTACTTC
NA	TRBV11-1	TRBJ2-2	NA	CASRRGDRAFTGELFF	TGTGCCAGCAGGCGGGGGGACAGGGCTTTTACCGGGGAGCTGTTTTTT
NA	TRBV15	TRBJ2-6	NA	CATSRLYSSGANVLTF	TGTGCCACCAGCAGGCTCTACAGCTCTGGGGCCAACGTCCTGACTTTC
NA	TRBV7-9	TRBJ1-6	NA	CASSLVLPNSPLHF	TGTGCCAGCAGCCTCGTCCTACCGAATTCACCCCTCCACTTT
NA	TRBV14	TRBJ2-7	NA	CASSLTAYEQYF	TGTGCCAGCAGCCTGACAGCCTACGAGCAGTACTTC
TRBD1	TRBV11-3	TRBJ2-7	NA	CASSLRQGAEYEQYF	TGTGCCAGCAGCCTAAGACAGGGGGCAGAATACGAGCAGTACTTC
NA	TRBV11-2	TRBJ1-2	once	CASSLAAYGGGYTF	TGTGCCAGCAGCTTAGCGGCATACGGGGGGGGCTACACCTTC
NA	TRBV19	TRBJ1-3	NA	CASTSQSSGNTIYF	TGTGCCAGTACCTCGCAGTCCTCTGGAAACACCATATATTTT
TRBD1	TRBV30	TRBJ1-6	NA	CAWSVQAGGWKTPLHF	TGTGCCTGGAGTGTACAGGCAGGGGGTTGGAAGACACCCCTCCACTTT
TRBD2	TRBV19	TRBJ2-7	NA	CASSFSLAGVDEQYF	TGTGCCAGTAGCTTTTCTCTAGCGGGAGTCGACGAGCAGTACTTC
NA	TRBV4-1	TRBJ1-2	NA	CASSLLGGIHGYGYTF	TGCGCCAGCAGCCTCCTCGGGGGGATCCATGGGTATGGCTACACCTTC
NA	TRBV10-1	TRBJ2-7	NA	CASSDSPSGVGEQYF	TGCGCCAGCAGTGACAGTCCCTCGGGAGTGGGCGAGCAGTACTTC
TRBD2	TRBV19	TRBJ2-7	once	CASSPASGILSYEQYF	TGTGCCAGTAGTCCCGCTAGCGGTATTCTCTCCTACGAGCAGTACTTC
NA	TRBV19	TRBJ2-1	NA	CASSMNAGSNEQFF	TGTGCCAGTAGTATGAATGCAGGTTCCAATGAGCAGTTCTTC
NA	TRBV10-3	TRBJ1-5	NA	CAIRESDRSSNQPQHF	TGTGCCATCAGGGAATCCGACAGGAGTAGCAATCAGCCCCAGCATTTT
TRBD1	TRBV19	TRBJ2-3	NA	CASSLRDRGLTDTQYF	TGTGCCAGTAGTCTCCGGGACAGGGGGCTGACAGATACGCAGTATTTT
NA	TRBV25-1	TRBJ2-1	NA	CASSEGDGSSYNEQFF	TGTGCCAGCAGTGAGGGGGACGGGAGCTCCTACAATGAGCAGTTCTTC
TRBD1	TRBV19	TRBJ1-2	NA	CASSSVLLAGTGGHNYGYTF	TGTGCCAGTAGTTCCGTACTTCTAGCCGGGACAGGGGGCCATAACTATGGCTACACCTTC
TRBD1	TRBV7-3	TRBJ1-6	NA	CASSLGPQGGVALHF	TGTGCCAGCAGCTTAGGCCCACAGGGGGGTGTGGCCCTCCACTTT
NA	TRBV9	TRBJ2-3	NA	CASSFSGTSTDTQYF	TGTGCCAGCAGCTTCTCCGGGACTAGCACAGATACGCAGTATTTT
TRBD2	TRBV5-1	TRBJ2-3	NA	CASSSNSGRFMDTQYF	TGCGCCAGCAGCTCCAATAGCGGGAGATTCATGGATACGCAGTATTTT
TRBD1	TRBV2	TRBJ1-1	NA	CASRGGTWGQAFEAFF	TGTGCCAGCAGGGGGGGGACATGGGGACAGGCCTTTGAAGCTTTCTTT
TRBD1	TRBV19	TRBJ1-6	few	CASSTGQGPSPLHF	TGTGCCAGTAGTACGGGACAGGGCCCCTCACCCCTCCACTTT
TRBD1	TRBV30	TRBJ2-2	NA	CAWSVVGDRVNTGELFF	TGTGCCTGGAGTGTAGTGGGCGACAGGGTGAACACCGGGGAGCTGTTTTTT
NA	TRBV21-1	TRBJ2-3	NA	CASSNYYSYTDTQYF	TGTGCCAGCAGCAACTACTACTCCTACACAGATACGCAGTATTTT
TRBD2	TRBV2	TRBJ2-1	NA	CASSLLAGGSEQFF	TGTGCCAGCAGTCTACTCGCGGGAGGATCCGAGCAGTTCTTC
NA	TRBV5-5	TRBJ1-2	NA	CASSLTQAADYGYTF	TGTGCCAGCAGCTTGACACAGGCAGCCGACTATGGCTACACCTTC
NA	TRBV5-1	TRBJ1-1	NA	CASSSETVAISAEAFF	TGCGCCAGCAGCTCAGAAACCGTCGCCATTAGCGCTGAAGCTTTCTTT
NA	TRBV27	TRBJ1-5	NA	CASSFGGNQPQHF	TGTGCCAGCAGTTTTGGGGGGAATCAGCCCCAGCATTTT